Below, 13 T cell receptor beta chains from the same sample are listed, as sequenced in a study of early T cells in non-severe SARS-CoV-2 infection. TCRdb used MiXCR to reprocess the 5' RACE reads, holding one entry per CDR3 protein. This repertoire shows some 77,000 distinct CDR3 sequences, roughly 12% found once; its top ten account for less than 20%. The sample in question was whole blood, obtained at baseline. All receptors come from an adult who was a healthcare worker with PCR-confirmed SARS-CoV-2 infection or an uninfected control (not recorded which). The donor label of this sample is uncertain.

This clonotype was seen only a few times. The CDR3 nucleotides read TGTGCCAGCTTATTAGCAACAGGCCGGTTGGGCACCGGGGAGCTGTTTTTT. It is translated as CASLLATGRLGTGELFF. The rearrangement joins TRBV2 to TRBJ2-2; perhaps TRBD1 as D (5 bases). The germline V gene has CDR1 SNHLY and CDR2 FYNNEI. The CDR3 contains 17 residues. The V end was cut by 8 bases, the J end by 4 bases, with 23 bases between.

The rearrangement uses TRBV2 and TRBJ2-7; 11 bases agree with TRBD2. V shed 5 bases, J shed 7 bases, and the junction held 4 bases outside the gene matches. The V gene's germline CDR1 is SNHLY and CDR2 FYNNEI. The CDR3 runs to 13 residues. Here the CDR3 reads CASSILAGGEQYF. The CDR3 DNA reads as TGTGCCAGCAGTATTCTAGCGGGAGGAGAGCAGTACTTC.

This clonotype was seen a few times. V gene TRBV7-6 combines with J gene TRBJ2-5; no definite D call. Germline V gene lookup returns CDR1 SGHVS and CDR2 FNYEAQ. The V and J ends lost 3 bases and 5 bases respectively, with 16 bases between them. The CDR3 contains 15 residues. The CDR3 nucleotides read TGTGCCAGCAGCTTGGAAGGGATGTCAATCGAGACCCAGTACTTC. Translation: CASSLEGMSIETQYF.

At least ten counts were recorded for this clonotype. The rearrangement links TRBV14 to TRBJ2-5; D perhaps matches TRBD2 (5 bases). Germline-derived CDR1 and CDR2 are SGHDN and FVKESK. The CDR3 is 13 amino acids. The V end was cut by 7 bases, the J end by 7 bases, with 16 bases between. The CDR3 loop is CASNLARTGTQYF. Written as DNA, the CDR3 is TGTGCCAGCAACTTAGCGCGGACGGGGACCCAGTACTTC.

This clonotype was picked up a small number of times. This CDR3 reads CASIGLAVLGPSDRTQYF. CDR3 nucleotide sequence: TGTGCCAGCATTGGGCTAGCGGTGCTAGGACCTTCAGACCGGACGCAGTATTTT. The rearrangement links TRBV11-2 to TRBJ2-3, with TRBD2 matching 7 bases. The V segment lost 7 bases and the J segment 9 bases; nucleotides outside the gene matches: 25. The germline V gene encodes CDR1 SGHAT and CDR2 FQNNGV. The CDR3 totals 18 residues.

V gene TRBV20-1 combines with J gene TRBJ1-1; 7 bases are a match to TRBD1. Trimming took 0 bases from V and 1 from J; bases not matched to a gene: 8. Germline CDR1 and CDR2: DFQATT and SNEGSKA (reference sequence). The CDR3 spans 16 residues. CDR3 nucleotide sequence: TGCAGTGCTAGAGACACATACAGGGGAAGGAACACTGAAGCTTTCTTT. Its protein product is CSARDTYRGRNTEAFF.

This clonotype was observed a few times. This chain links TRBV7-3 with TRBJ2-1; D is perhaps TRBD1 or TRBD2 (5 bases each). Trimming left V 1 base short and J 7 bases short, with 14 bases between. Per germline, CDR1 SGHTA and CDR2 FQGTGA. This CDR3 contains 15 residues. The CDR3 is CASSLNFGDVNEQFF. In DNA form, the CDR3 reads TGTGCCAGCAGCTTAAACTTCGGGGACGTGAATGAGCAGTTCTTC.

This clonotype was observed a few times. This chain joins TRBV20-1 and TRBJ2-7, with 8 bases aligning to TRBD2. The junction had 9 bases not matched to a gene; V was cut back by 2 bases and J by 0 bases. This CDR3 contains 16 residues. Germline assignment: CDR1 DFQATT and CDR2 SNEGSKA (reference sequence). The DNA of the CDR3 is TGCAGTGCTAGACGTCCTCTAGCGGGCCGCTCCTACGAGCAGTACTTC. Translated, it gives CSARRPLAGRSYEQYF.

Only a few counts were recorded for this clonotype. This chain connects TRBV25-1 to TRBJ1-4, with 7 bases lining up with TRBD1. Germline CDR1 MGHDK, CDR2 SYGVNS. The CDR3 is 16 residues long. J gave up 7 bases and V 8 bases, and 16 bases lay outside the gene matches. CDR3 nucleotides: TGTGCCAGCGGAGAGCCAAAGGGGGCGGGTGTTGAAAAACTGTTTTTT. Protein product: CASGEPKGAGVEKLFF.

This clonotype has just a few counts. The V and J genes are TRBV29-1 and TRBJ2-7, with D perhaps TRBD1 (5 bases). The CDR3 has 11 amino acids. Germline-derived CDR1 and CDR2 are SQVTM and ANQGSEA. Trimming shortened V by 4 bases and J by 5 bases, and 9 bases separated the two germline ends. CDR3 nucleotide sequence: TGCAGCGTTGGGTCAGGGAACGAGCAGTACTTC. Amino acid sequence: CSVGSGNEQYF.

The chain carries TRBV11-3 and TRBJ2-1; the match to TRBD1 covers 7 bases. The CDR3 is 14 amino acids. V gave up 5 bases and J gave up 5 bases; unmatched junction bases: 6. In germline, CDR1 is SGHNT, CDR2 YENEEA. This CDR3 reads CASSTRGINNEQFF. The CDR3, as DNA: TGTGCCAGCAGCACCAGGGGGATCAACAATGAGCAGTTCTTC.

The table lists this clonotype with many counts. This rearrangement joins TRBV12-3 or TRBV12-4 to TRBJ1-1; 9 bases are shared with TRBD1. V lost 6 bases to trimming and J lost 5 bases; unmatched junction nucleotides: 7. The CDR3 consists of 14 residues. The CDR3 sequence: CASRAGQGRTEAFF. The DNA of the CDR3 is TGTGCCAGCAGAGCCGGACAGGGGAGGACTGAAGCTTTCTTT.

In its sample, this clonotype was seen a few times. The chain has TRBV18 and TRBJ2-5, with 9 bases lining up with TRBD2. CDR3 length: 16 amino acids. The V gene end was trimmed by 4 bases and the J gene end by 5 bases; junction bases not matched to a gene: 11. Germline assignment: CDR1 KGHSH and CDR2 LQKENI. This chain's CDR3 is CASSLMTSGAGETQYF. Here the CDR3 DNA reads TGTGCCAGCTCACTGATGACTAGCGGAGCGGGCGAGACCCAGTACTTC.